This is a list of T cell receptor beta chains from one sample in a study of regulatory T cells in long-lasting Graves disease. MiXCR was run by TCRdb on the multiplex PCR reads, yielding one entry per CDR3 protein. The sample yields around 250,000 distinct CDR3 sequences, 20% seen once. Here the sequenced sample was peripheral blood mononuclear cells (PBMCs), taken at new diagnosis, from a patient treated with antithyroid drugs. These receptors all stem from a female donor with Graves disease. The conserved cysteine and the conserved F or W are not part of the CDR3 here. The D gene is left open where the match is weak.

>TRBV7-9|TRBJ2-7|NA
ASSSPRDKAYEQY
>TRBV4-1|TRBJ2-1|NA
ASSQEIAVNNEQF
>TRBV5-5|TRBJ1-3|NA
ASSVHSGNTIY
>TRBV6-5|TRBJ2-7|NA
ASSYARDNPEQY
>TRBV10-3|TRBJ1-1|NA
AISESRGIMNTEAF
>TRBV5-1|TRBJ2-7|TRBD1
ASSSGWGQGTYEQY
>TRBV5-1|TRBJ2-1|TRBD2
ASSLGSRGGPVDEQF
>TRBV19|TRBJ2-3|NA
ASSIGVTDTQY
>TRBV3-1|TRBJ1-1|NA
ASSQFDGNTEAF
>TRBV12-3/TRBV12-4|TRBJ1-2|NA
ASSPQGTDGYT
>TRBV7-9|TRBJ2-7|NA
ASSPTRGGYEQY
>TRBV7-2|TRBJ1-5|NA
ASSLVFNSNQPQH
>TRBV7-8|TRBJ1-4|TRBD1
ASSVRDRGLNEKLF
>TRBV6-1|TRBJ2-7|TRBD1
ASILGQGRPYEQY
>TRBV6-1|TRBJ2-7|NA
ASSQRQFPYEQY
>TRBV7-9|TRBJ1-1|NA
ASSRAEAF
>TRBV5-1|TRBJ2-3|NA
ASSLVDGTDTQY
>TRBV5-1|TRBJ1-1|NA
ASSRDNTEAF
>TRBV5-1|TRBJ2-7|TRBD1
ASSLDRVEEQY
>TRBV7-2|TRBJ2-3|TRBD2
ASNQALAGGSPDTQY
>TRBV20-1|TRBJ2-6|NA
SASRDSGANVLT
>TRBV20-1|TRBJ1-2|NA
SVGLEDGYT
>TRBV25-1|TRBJ1-2|TRBD1
ASSRQGGMNYGYT
>TRBV28|TRBJ1-2|NA
ASSLIRNYGYT
>TRBV11-3|TRBJ2-5|TRBD1
ASSLGVRTGQETQY
>TRBV11-2|TRBJ2-1|NA
ASSLEGENYNEQF
>TRBV11-2|TRBJ2-1|NA
ASSLASQRSDEQF
>TRBV7-9|TRBJ2-2|NA
ASSRSPNTGELF
>TRBV20-1|TRBJ2-3|TRBD2
SARDRLAGVTQY
>TRBV7-2|TRBJ2-1|NA
ASSLERGCWGDNEQF
>TRBV16|TRBJ1-5|TRBD1
ASSPTGTGNQPQH
>TRBV20-1|TRBJ1-1|NA
SARESMNTEAF
>TRBV16|TRBJ2-1|TRBD2
ASTPLAGDYKQF
>TRBV15|TRBJ1-4|TRBD1
ATSRDRTGAEKLF
>TRBV5-1|TRBJ2-7|TRBD2
ASSTGTSPHEQY
>TRBV5-1|NA|NA
ASSFWQGETQY
>TRBV20-1|TRBJ2-7|TRBD2
SAQRTTSGGYEQY
>TRBV2|TRBJ1-5|NA
ASAGSNQPQH
>TRBV6-5|TRBJ2-7|NA
ASSYVSGAGYEQY
>TRBV20-1|TRBJ2-7|NA
SAQAFGTRDEQY
>TRBV6-2/TRBV6-3|TRBJ2-7|NA
ASSPSGGTYEQY